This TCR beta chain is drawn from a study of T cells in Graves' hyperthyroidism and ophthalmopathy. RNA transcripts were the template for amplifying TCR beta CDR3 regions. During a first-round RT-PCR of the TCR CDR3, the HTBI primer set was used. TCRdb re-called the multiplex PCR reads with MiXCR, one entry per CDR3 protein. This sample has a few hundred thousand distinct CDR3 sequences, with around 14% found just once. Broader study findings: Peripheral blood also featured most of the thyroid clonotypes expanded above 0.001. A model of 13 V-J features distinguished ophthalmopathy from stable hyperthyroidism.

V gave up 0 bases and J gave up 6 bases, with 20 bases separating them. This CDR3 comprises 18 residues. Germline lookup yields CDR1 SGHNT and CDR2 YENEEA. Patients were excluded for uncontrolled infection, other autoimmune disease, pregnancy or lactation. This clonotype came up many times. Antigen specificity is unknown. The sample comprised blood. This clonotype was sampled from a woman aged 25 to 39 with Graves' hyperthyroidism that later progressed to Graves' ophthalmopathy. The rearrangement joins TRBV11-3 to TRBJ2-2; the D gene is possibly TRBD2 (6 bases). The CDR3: CASSLDRRDSDKSGELFF. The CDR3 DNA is TGTGCCAGCAGCTTAGACCGAAGGGACTCAGATAAATCCGGGGAGCTGTTTTTT.